The 22 T cell receptor beta chains reported below all come from one sample, sequenced in a study of blood T cell repertoires in COVID-19. Data came from immunoSEQ multiplex PCR; TCRdb stores just in-frame clones and leaves some out. Among approximately 240,000 clones listed, around nine tenths were seen once. The sequenced sample consisted of peripheral blood. These receptors all come from a woman aged 40 to 50 who had recovered from COVID-19.

The rearrangement joins TRBV28 to TRBJ1-5; 8 nucleotides line up with TRBD1. Trimming cost V 6 bases and J 2 bases; bases outside gene matches: 9. Looked up from germline, CDR1 is MDHEN and CDR2 is SYDVKM. The CDR3 runs to 16 residues. The CDR3 nucleotides read TGTGCCAGCAGCCTACCCCGGGGACAGGGCAATCAGCCCCAGCATTTT. This sequence encodes CASSLPRGQGNQPQHF.

The V gene is TRBV11-2, the J gene TRBJ2-3; no reliable D call. This CDR3 is built from 13 residues. Trimming shortened V by 0 bases and J by 2 bases, and 3 bases separated the two germline ends. CDR1 is SGHAT, CDR2 FQNNGV, per germline. The CDR3 DNA sequence: TGTGCCAGCAGCTTAGATAACACAGATACGCAGTATTTT. This encodes CASSLDNTDTQYF.

The chain joins TRBV5-1 to TRBJ1-4, with 7 bases lining up with TRBD1. This CDR3 has 15 amino acids. The V gene end was trimmed by 7 bases and the J gene end by 0 bases; junction bases not matched to a gene: 6. Germline V gene data show CDR1 as SGHRS and CDR2 as YFSETQ. In nucleotides, the CDR3 is TGCGCCAGCCAGGGGGGTTTATCAACTAATGAAAAACTGTTTTTT. It specifies CASQGGLSTNEKLFF.

This sequence joins TRBV27 and TRBJ1-5, with a weak D call TRBD1 (5 bases). The CDR3 runs 16 residues. V was pared by 2 bases and J by 7 bases, with 18 bases between. Per germline, CDR1 MNHEY and CDR2 SMNVEV (reference sequence). CDR3 sequence (DNA): TGTGCCAGCAGTTTAACGGGGTGGGGGGGGAGCCAGCCCCAGCATTTT. Protein sequence: CASSLTGWGGSQPQHF.

This clone has just one count. This chain joins TRBV5-6 and TRBJ1-6; a weak D match, TRBD1 (6 bases). V was trimmed by 4 bases and J by 7 bases, leaving 12 bases between them. The CDR3 runs to 14 residues. Germline V gives CDR1 SGHDT, CDR2 YYEEEE. DNA for the CDR3: TGTGCCAGCAGCACGAGAGGACAGAATTCACCCCTCCACTTT. This translates into CASSTRGQNSPLHF. Full variable domain (missing parts from reference TRBV5-6 and TRBJ1-6): DAGVTQSPTHLIKTRGQQVTLRCSPKSGHDTVSWYQQALGQGPQFIFQYYEEEERQRGNFPDRFSGHQFPNYSSELNVNALLLGDSALYLCASSTRGQNSPLHFGNGTRLTVT.

The chain combines TRBV5-1 with TRBJ2-1; TRBD2 agrees at 8 bases. In germline, CDR1 is SGHRS, CDR2 YFSETQ. The V gene end was trimmed by 7 bases and the J gene end by 4 bases; junction bases not matched to a gene: 7. The CDR3 runs 14 residues. Here the CDR3 reads CASGLREGYNEQFF. For the CDR3, the DNA is TGCGCCAGCGGCCTCCGGGAGGGTTACAATGAGCAGTTCTTC.

This clone came up a few times. CDR3 amino acids: CASSPGNPYEQYF. The CDR3 nucleotides are TGTGCCAGTAGTCCAGGGAACCCCTACGAGCAGTACTTC. The V and J genes are TRBV19 and TRBJ2-7; perhaps TRBD1 as D (5 bases). With 5 bases removed from V and 2 bases from J, the gap between germline ends came to 10 bases. Germline values: CDR1 LNHDA, CDR2 SQIVND (reference sequence). The CDR3 runs 13 residues.

This chain uses TRBV19 with TRBJ2-2; 9 bases align to TRBD1. CDR1 is LNHDA and CDR2 is SQIVND in the germline V gene (reference sequence). J gave up 2 bases and V 5 bases, and 3 bases lay outside the gene matches. The CDR3 is 15 amino acids. In nucleotides, the CDR3 is TGTGCCAGTAGTCCGACAGGGGGTAACACCGGGGAGCTGTTTTTT. The encoded protein is CASSPTGGNTGELFF.

V usage is TRBV19 and J usage is TRBJ2-2, with 7 nucleotides matching TRBD2. V lost 8 bases to trimming and J lost 5 bases; unmatched junction nucleotides: 8. Germline loops: CDR1 LNHDA, CDR2 SQIVND (reference sequence). CDR3 size: 14 residues. The CDR3: CASSSTAGTGELFF. CDR3 DNA: TGTGCCAGTTCCAGCACAGCGGGAACCGGGGAGCTGTTTTTT.

Only one count was recorded for this clone. DNA of the CDR3: TGTGCCAGCAGCGTAACGAGCGGATACTACAATGAGCAGTTCTTC. Protein product: CASSVTSGYYNEQFF. The V call is TRBV9, the J call TRBJ2-1, with D tentatively TRBD2 (5 bases). Trimming removed 1 base from V and 3 bases from J, with 11 bases in between. Germline V lookup: CDR1 SGDLS, CDR2 YYNGEE. This CDR3 contains 15 residues.

There are many counts of this clone. The J gene is TRBJ1-5, the V gene TRBV4-1, with D unclear. Per germline, CDR1 MGHRA and CDR2 YSYEKL. The CDR3 covers 16 residues. Trimming shortened V by 0 bases and J by 5 bases, and 14 bases separated the two germline ends. The CDR3 is CASSQDGIGGDQPQHF. The CDR3 DNA reads as TGCGCCAGCAGCCAAGACGGGATTGGTGGCGATCAGCCCCAGCATTTT.

The sample holds many counts of this clone. V is TRBV28 and J is TRBJ1-5, with 9 nucleotides matching TRBD1. V dropped 6 bases and J dropped 2; count of bases not matched to a gene: 5. Germline V CDR1 and CDR2: MDHEN, SYDVKM. The CDR3 sequence is 15 residues long. CDR3 amino acids: CASRDRTGGNQPQHF. CDR3 DNA: TGTGCCAGCAGGGACCGGACAGGGGGCAATCAGCCCCAGCATTTT. The full variable domain, in which reference TRBV28 and TRBJ1-5 provide the parts outside the CDR3, is DVKVTQSSRYLVKRTGEKVFLECVQDMDHENMFWYRQDPGLGLRLIYFSYDVKMKEKGDIPEGYSVSREKKERFSLILESASTNQTSMYLCASRDRTGGNQPQHFGDGTRLSIL.

The chain couples TRBV25-1 to TRBJ2-1; 11 positions agree with TRBD2. The germline CDR1 and CDR2 sequences are MGHDK and SYGVNS. This CDR3 is 16 amino acids long. The V segment lost 2 bases and the J segment 6 bases; nucleotides outside the gene matches: 6. CDR3 amino acids: CASSEMTSGTLNEQFF. CDR3 bases: TGTGCCAGCAGTGAAATGACTAGCGGGACCCTCAATGAGCAGTTCTTC.

The chain links TRBV15 to TRBJ2-7, with a tentative D call TRBD1 (6 bases). CDR3 length equals 13 residues. Germline loops: CDR1 LNHNV, CDR2 YYDKDF (reference sequence). Trimming pared 1 base from V and 3 bases from J, leaving 7 bases between. The CDR3 bases are TGTGCCACCAGCAGAGCAGGGGACTACGAGCAGTACTTC. Its protein product is CATSRAGDYEQYF.

The chain links TRBV9 to TRBJ1-3, with TRBD1 identical over 7 bases. J lost 0 bases, V lost 0 bases, and 6 bases had no gene match. CDR3 size: 17 residues. CDR1 SGDLS and CDR2 YYNGEE come from the germline V gene. The CDR3: CASSVGRQGVSGNTIYF. The CDR3 coding sequence is TGTGCCAGCAGCGTAGGAAGGCAGGGGGTCTCTGGAAACACCATATATTTT.

This chain uses TRBV4-2 with TRBJ2-1; perhaps TRBD1 as D (7 bases). Trimming removed 2 bases from V and 1 base from J, with 12 bases in between. This CDR3 has 16 amino acids. Germline CDR1 LGHNA, CDR2 YNFKEQ. The CDR3 nucleotides read TGTGCCAGCAGCCAAACGACAGGGAGGTCCTACAATGAGCAGTTCTTC. The encoded protein is CASSQTTGRSYNEQFF.

This chain links TRBV19 with TRBJ2-5; maybe TRBD2 (6 bases). Germline V gives CDR1 LNHDA, CDR2 SQIVND (reference sequence). Trimming removed 5 bases at V and 4 bases at J, with 20 bases between. The CDR3 sequence is 16 residues long. CDR3 bases: TGTGCCAGTAGTCCAAACGCACCGGGGGTGAGAGAGACCCAGTACTTC. This gives the protein CASSPNAPGVRETQYF. Using reference TRBV19 and TRBJ2-5 for the parts outside the CDR3, the full variable domain is DGGITQSPKYLFRKEGQNVTLSCEQNLNHDAMYWYRQDPGQGLRLIYYSQIVNDFQKGDIAEGYSVSREKKESFPLTVTSAQKNPTAFYLCASSPNAPGVRETQYFGPGTRLLVL.

The V gene is TRBV4-3, the J gene TRBJ2-2; a weak D match, TRBD1 (6 bases). CDR3 size: 14 residues. With 5 bases removed from V and 4 bases from J, the gap between germline ends came to 11 bases. Germline V CDR1 and CDR2: LGHNA, YSLEER. The CDR3 DNA reads TGCGCCAGCAGCGAAGGACAGACCACCGGGGAGCTGTTTTTT. Translating gives CASSEGQTTGELFF.

The chain joins TRBV27 to TRBJ1-5, with TRBD1 matching 9 bases. There are 15 residues in the CDR3. After removal of 5 bases from V and 6 bases from J, the junction contained 8 bases not matched to a gene. CDR1 is MNHEY and CDR2 is SMNVEV in the germline V gene (reference sequence). CDR3 DNA: TGTGCCAGCAGTCTCGGACAGGGGAGAGGTCAGCCCCAGCATTTT. Amino acids: CASSLGQGRGQPQHF.

The chain joins TRBV21-1 to TRBJ2-2; the D call of TRBD1 is as the table states it, not checked on the DNA. TRBV21-1 is labeled a pseudogene. CDR3 size: 14 residues. The CDR3 coding sequence is TGTGCCAGCAGCACAAAAAGGGGGTCCGGGGAGCTGTTTTTT. This codes for CASSTKRGSGELFF.

The V gene is TRBV5-4, the J gene TRBJ2-7, with TRBD1 identical over 7 bases. This CDR3 spans 17 amino acids. V was clipped by 4 bases and J by 4 bases; unmatched bases: 17. The germline CDR1 and CDR2 sequences are SGHNT and YYREEE (reference sequence). The CDR3 spells CASSRDPLTGARYEQYF. CDR3 DNA: TGTGCCAGCAGCCGCGACCCCCTTACAGGGGCCAGATACGAGCAGTACTTC. Combining the CDR3 with reference TRBV5-4 and TRBJ2-7 gives the whole variable domain ETGVTQSPTHLIKTRGQQVTLRCSSQSGHNTVSWYQQALGQGPQFIFQYYREEENGRGNFPPRFSGLQFPNYSSELNVNALELDDSALYLCASSRDPLTGARYEQYFGPGTRLTVT.

The rearrangement links TRBV4-2 to TRBJ1-5; 10 nucleotides match TRBD1. Germline values: CDR1 LGHNA, CDR2 YNFKEQ. This CDR3 contains 18 residues. Germline trimming cut 0 bases from V and 4 bases from J; bases unmatched to any gene: 9. In DNA form, the CDR3 reads TGTGCCAGCAGCCAAGATAGGGCGGGACAGGGGCCGAATCAGCCCCAGCATTTT. Translated, it gives CASSQDRAGQGPNQPQHF.